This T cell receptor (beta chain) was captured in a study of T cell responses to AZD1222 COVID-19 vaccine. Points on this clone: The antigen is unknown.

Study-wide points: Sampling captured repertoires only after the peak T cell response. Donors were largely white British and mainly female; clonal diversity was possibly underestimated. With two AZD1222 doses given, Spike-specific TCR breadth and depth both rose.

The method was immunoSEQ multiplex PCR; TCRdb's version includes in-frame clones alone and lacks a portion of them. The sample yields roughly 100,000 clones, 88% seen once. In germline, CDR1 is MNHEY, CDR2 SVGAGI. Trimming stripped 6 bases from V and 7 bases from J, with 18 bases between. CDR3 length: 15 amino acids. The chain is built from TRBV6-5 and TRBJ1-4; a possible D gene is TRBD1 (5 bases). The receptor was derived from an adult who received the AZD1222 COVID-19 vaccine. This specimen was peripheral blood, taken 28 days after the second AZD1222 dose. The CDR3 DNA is TGTGCCAGCAGGGCCCTGGGGACTTCCACTGAAAAACTGTTTTTT. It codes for CASRALGTSTEKLFF.